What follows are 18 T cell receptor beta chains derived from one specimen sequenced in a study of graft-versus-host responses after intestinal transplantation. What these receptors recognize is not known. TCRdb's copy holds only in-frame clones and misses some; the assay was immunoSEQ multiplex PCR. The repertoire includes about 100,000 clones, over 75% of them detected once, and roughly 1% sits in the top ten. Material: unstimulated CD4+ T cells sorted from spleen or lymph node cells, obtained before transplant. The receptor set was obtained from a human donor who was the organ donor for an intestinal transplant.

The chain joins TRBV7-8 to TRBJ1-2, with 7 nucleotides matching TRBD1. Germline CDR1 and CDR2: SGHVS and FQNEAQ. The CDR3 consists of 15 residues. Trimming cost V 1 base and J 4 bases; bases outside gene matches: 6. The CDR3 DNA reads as TGTGCCAGCAGCTTAGTGAGGGCAGGGGGCTATGGCTACACCTTC. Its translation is CASSLVRAGGYGYTF.

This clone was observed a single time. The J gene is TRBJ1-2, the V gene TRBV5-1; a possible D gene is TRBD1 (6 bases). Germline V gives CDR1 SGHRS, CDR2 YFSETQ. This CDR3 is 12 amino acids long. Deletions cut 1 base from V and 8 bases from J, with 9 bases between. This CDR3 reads CASSLTGKGYTF. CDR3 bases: TGCGCCAGCAGCTTGACAGGGAAGGGCTACACCTTC.

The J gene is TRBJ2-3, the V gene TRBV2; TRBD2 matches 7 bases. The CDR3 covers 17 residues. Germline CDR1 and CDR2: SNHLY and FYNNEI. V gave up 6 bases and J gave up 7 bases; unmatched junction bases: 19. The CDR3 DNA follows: TGTGCCAGCAGGGGGACTACCCTCTTGTCGAGGGCGAATACGCAGTATTTT. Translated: CASRGTTLLSRANTQYF.

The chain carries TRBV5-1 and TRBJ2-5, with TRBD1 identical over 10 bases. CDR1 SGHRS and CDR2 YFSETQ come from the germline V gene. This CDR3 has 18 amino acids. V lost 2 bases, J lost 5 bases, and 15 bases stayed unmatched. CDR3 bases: TGCGCCAGCAGCTTAAACCCGGGACAGGGGTCAAGAAGTGAGACCCAGTACTTC. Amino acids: CASSLNPGQGSRSETQYF.

CDR3 protein: CASTPPIGGYTF. Written as DNA, the CDR3 is TGTGCCAGCACCCCGCCGATTGGTGGCTACACCTTC. The rearrangement links TRBV28 to TRBJ1-2, with unresolved D. CDR3 length: 12 amino acids. V lost 7 bases, J lost 7 bases, and 13 bases lay in between. CDR1 and CDR2 (germline): MDHEN, SYDVKM.

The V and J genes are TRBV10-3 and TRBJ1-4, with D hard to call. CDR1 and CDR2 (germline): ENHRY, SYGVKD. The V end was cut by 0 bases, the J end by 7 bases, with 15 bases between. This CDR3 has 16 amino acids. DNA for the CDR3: TGTGCCATCAGTGAGTCCGGCGGATTGCCGGGTGAAAAACTGTTTTTT. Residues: CAISESGGLPGEKLFF.

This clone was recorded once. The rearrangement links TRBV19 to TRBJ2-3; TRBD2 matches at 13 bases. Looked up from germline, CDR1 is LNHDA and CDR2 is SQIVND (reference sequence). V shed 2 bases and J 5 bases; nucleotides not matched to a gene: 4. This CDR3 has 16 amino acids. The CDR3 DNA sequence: TGTGCCAGTAGTATAAAACTAGCGGGGGGGCAAGATACGCAGTATTTT. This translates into CASSIKLAGGQDTQYF.

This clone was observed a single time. CDR3 in amino acids: CASSRDRREEKLFF. In DNA form, the CDR3 reads TGTGCCAGCTCACGGGACAGACGAGAGGAAAAACTGTTTTTT. The V gene is TRBV18, the J gene TRBJ1-4, with 7 bases matching TRBD1. The V gene's germline CDR1 is KGHSH and CDR2 LQKENI. There are 14 residues in the CDR3. The V gene end was trimmed by 4 bases and the J gene end by 8 bases; junction bases not matched to a gene: 7.

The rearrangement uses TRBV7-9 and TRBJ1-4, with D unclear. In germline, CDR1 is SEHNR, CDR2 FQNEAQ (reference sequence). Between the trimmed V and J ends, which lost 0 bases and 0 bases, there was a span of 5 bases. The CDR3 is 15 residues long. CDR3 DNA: TGTGCCAGCAGCTTAGCGGCTGCAACTAATGAAAAACTGTTTTTT. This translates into CASSLAAATNEKLFF.

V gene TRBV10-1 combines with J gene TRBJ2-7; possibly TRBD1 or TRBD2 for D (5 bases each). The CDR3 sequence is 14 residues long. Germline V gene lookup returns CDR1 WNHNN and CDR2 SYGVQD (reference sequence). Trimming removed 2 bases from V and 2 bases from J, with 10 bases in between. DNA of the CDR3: TGCGCCAGCAGTGAGGAGGGGCCCCCCTACGAGCAGTACTTC. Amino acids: CASSEEGPPYEQYF.

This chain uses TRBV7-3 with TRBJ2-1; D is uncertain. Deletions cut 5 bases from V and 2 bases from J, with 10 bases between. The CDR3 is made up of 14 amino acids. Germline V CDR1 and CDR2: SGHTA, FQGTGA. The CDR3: CASSADGAYNEQFF. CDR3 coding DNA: TGTGCCAGCAGCGCAGACGGAGCCTACAATGAGCAGTTCTTC.

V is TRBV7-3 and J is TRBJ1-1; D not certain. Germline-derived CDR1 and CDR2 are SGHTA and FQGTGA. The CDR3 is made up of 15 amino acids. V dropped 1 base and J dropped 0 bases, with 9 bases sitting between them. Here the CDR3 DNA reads TGTGCCAGCAGCTTAAGCAGGAGTTTGAACACTGAAGCTTTCTTT. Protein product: CASSLSRSLNTEAFF.

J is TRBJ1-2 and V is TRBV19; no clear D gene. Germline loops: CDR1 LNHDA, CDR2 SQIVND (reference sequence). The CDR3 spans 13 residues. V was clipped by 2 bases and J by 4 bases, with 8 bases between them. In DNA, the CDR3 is TGTGCCAGTAGTATACGGCAGTTCTATGGCTACACCTTC. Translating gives CASSIRQFYGYTF.

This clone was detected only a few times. CDR3 residues: CASRPAEPIYEQYF. CDR3 nucleotide sequence: TGTGCCAGTCGCCCTGCGGAACCCATCTACGAGCAGTACTTC. This chain joins TRBV6-1 and TRBJ2-7; D gene ambiguous. This CDR3 is built from 14 residues. The V gene's germline CDR1 is MNHNS and CDR2 SASEGT. V was clipped by 9 bases and J by 3 bases, with 18 bases between them.

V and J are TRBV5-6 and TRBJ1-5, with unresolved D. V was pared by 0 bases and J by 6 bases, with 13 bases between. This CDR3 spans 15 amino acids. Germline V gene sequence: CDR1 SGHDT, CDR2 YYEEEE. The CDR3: CASSLATRAGQPQHF. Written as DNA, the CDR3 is TGTGCCAGCAGCTTGGCAACAAGGGCCGGTCAGCCCCAGCATTTT.

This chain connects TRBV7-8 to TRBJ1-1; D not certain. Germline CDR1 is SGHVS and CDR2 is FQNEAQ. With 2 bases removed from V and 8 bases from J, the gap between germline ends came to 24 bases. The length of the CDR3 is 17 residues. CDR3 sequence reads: CASSLQSTSGYTLEAFF. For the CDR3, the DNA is TGTGCCAGCAGCTTACAATCGACATCTGGATATACTTTGGAAGCTTTCTTT.

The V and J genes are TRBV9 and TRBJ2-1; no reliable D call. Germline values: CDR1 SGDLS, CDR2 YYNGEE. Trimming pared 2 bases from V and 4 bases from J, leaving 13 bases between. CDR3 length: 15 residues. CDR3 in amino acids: CASSVEGPFYNEQFF. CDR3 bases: TGTGCCAGCAGCGTTGAAGGGCCCTTTTACAATGAGCAGTTCTTC. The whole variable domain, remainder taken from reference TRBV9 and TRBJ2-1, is DSGVTQTPKHLITATGQRVTLRCSPRSGDLSVYWYQQSLDQGLQFLIQYYNGEERAKGNILERFSAQQFPDLHSELNLSSLELGDSALYFCASSVEGPFYNEQFFGPGTRLTVL.

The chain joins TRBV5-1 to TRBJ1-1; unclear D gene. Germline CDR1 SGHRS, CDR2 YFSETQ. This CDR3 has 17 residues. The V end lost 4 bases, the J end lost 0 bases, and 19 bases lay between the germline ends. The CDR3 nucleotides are TGCGCCAGCAGCGCCACTCTGGCAGGTAACATGAACACTGAAGCTTTCTTT. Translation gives CASSATLAGNMNTEAFF.